Each of the 18 T cell receptor beta chains below was sequenced from the same sample in a study of blood T cell repertoires in COVID-19 (dated by TCRdb to about 2020). The library was produced with the immunoSEQ multiplex PCR assay. TCRdb holds this immuneACCESS table with in-frame rearrangements only. Some clones are missing; in checked studies, unresolved V genes explain under half, and the rest has no known cause. The sample yields roughly 100,000 clones; approximately 92% were counted once. The ten largest account for more than 1.5% of the sample. Sequenced input: peripheral blood. The receptors were gathered from a woman aged 45-65 years with COVID-19, enrolled during active disease.

The J gene is TRBJ1-2, the V gene TRBV5-1; D unresolved. V lost 4 bases and J 1 base, leaving 5 bases between the germline ends. Germline lookup yields CDR1 SGHRS and CDR2 YFSETQ. The CDR3 contains 12 residues. In DNA, the CDR3 is TGCGCCAGCAGCCCAAATAACTATGGCTACACCTTC. Its protein is CASSPNNYGYTF.

This clone was found a few times. This chain links TRBV15 with TRBJ1-1, with D possibly matching TRBD1 (6 bases). V lost 4 bases and J lost 4, with 16 bases in between. Germline assignment: CDR1 LNHNV and CDR2 YYDKDF (reference sequence). This CDR3 contains 15 residues. The chain's CDR3 is CATSNRVTGSTEAFF. The CDR3 DNA reads TGTGCCACCAGCAATAGGGTAACAGGGTCCACTGAAGCTTTCTTT.

This chain links TRBV27 with TRBJ1-2; possibly TRBD1 for D (6 bases). The CDR3 runs to 13 residues. V was shortened by 3 bases and J by 6 bases, with 11 bases between the two germline ends. CDR1 and CDR2 (germline): MNHEY, SMNVEV (reference sequence). CDR3 in amino acids: CASSFGQTNGYTF. DNA for the CDR3: TGTGCCAGCAGTTTTGGACAGACAAATGGCTACACCTTC.

The V gene is TRBV2, the J gene TRBJ2-1; 12 nucleotides agree with TRBD2. This CDR3 has 18 amino acids. Unmatched junction bases numbered 15, after V lost 5 bases and J lost 7 bases. Germline CDR1 and CDR2: SNHLY and FYNNEI. In DNA, the CDR3 is TGTGCCAGCAGTCCGGGACTAGCGGGCGTACACCCCGCAAATGAGCAGTTCTTC. The encoded protein is CASSPGLAGVHPANEQFF.

The genes are TRBV4-3 and TRBJ1-2; D is undetermined. This CDR3 is 14 amino acids long. In germline, CDR1 is LGHNA, CDR2 YSLEER. V was shortened by 0 bases and J by 4 bases, with 9 bases between the two germline ends. This chain's CDR3 is CASSQDGSGYGYTF. The DNA of the CDR3 is TGCGCCAGCAGCCAAGACGGGAGCGGCTATGGCTACACCTTC.

The chain links TRBV9 to TRBJ1-6; maybe TRBD1 (5 bases). V was shortened by 4 bases and J by 5 bases, with 10 bases between the two germline ends. Germline V CDR1 and CDR2: SGDLS, YYNGEE. CDR3 length equals 14 residues. The CDR3 region has the DNA TGTGCCAGCAGCCCCAGGGTTAATAATTCACCCCTCCACTTT. Its protein product is CASSPRVNNSPLHF.

The chain has TRBV6-2 or TRBV6-3 and TRBJ2-7; TRBD1 matches at 7 bases. Germline CDR1 MNHEY, CDR2 SVGEGT. This CDR3 is 14 amino acids long. V lost 5 bases, J lost 10 bases, and 14 bases stayed unmatched. CDR3 in amino acids: CASSKTGTVILQYF. Here the CDR3 DNA reads TGTGCCAGCAGTAAAACCGGGACAGTGATATTACAGTACTTC.

The genes are TRBV5-1 and TRBJ1-1, with D unresolved. CDR1 is SGHRS and CDR2 is YFSETQ in the germline V gene. Trimming removed 2 bases from V and 0 bases from J, with 8 bases in between. This CDR3 is 14 amino acids long. This chain's CDR3 is CASSFSTMNTEAFF. In DNA form, the CDR3 reads TGCGCCAGCAGCTTCTCTACTATGAACACTGAAGCTTTCTTT.

The V gene is TRBV11-2, the J gene TRBJ2-7; tentatively, D is TRBD1 (5 bases). Germline assignment: CDR1 SGHAT and CDR2 FQNNGV. The V end was cut by 5 bases, the J end by 5 bases, with 13 bases between. This CDR3 has 13 residues. The CDR3 loop is CASSPLDRDEQYF. The CDR3 DNA sequence: TGTGCCAGCAGCCCCCTTGACAGAGACGAGCAGTACTTC.

The chain links TRBV7-2 to TRBJ2-6; 7 bases line up with TRBD2. This CDR3 has 15 amino acids. Germline V CDR1 and CDR2: SGHTA, FQGNSA. J lost 2 bases, V lost 5 bases, and 3 bases had no gene match. The DNA of the CDR3 is TGTGCCAGCAGCCCAGCGGGGACTGGGGCCAACGTCCTGACTTTC. Its translation is CASSPAGTGANVLTF.

V is TRBV19 and J is TRBJ1-5, with a weak D call TRBD1 (6 bases). The CDR3 spans 14 residues. Germline CDR1 LNHDA, CDR2 SQIVND (reference sequence). V was cut by 7 bases and J by 0 bases, with 10 bases left in between. The CDR3 DNA reads as TGTGCCAGTATGGGGGGGGCTAGCAATCAGCCCCAGCATTTT. Its protein is CASMGGASNQPQHF.

This clone occurred a few times. The V call is TRBV19, the J call TRBJ1-1, with 8 bases lining up with TRBD1. Per the germline V gene, CDR1 is LNHDA and CDR2 is SQIVND (reference sequence). J gave up 4 bases and V 4 bases, and 5 bases lay outside the gene matches. The CDR3 loop spans 14 amino acids. Here the CDR3 reads CASSRQGAGTEAFF. For the CDR3, the DNA is TGTGCCAGTAGTAGGCAGGGGGCGGGCACTGAAGCTTTCTTT.

The V and J genes are TRBV6-2 or TRBV6-3 and TRBJ2-2; weak D call: TRBD2 (6 bases). V gave up 2 bases and J gave up 2 bases, with 21 bases separating them. The CDR3 is made up of 19 amino acids. In germline, CDR1 is MNHEY, CDR2 SVGEGT. The CDR3 coding sequence is TGTGCCAGCAGTTACGGCCTGCCCCTGAGCGGGTCTAACACCGGGGAGCTGTTTTTT. Encoded protein: CASSYGLPLSGSNTGELFF.

The chain recombines TRBV4-1 with TRBJ2-1; 9 nucleotides agree with TRBD2. Trimming at V came to 0 bases and at J to 5 bases, leaving 14 bases not matched to a gene. The CDR3 is made up of 19 amino acids. Germline assignment: CDR1 MGHRA and CDR2 YSYEKL. Written as DNA, the CDR3 is TGCGCCAGCAGCCAAGAGGGACTAGCCGCCTGGCCTGGAAACAATGAGCAGTTCTTC. It encodes CASSQEGLAAWPGNNEQFF.

The chain uses TRBV5-6 and TRBJ1-1; 9 bases fit TRBD1. The germline CDR1 and CDR2 sequences are SGHDT and YYEEEE. V was clipped by 4 bases and J by 5 bases; unmatched bases: 12. The CDR3 spans 16 residues. The CDR3 is CASSTLYRGRPTEAFF. In nucleotides, the CDR3 is TGTGCCAGCAGCACCCTATACAGGGGGCGCCCGACTGAAGCTTTCTTT. The full variable domain, with the rest looked up from reference TRBV5-6 and TRBJ1-1, is DAGVTQSPTHLIKTRGQQVTLRCSPKSGHDTVSWYQQALGQGPQFIFQYYEEEERQRGNFPDRFSGHQFPNYSSELNVNALLLGDSALYLCASSTLYRGRPTEAFFGQGTRLTVV.

The chain combines TRBV7-9 with TRBJ2-7; 7 positions match TRBD2. CDR3 length: 13 residues. The trim removed 5 bases at V and 4 bases at J, leaving 5 bases unmatched. CDR1 and CDR2 from the germline V gene are SEHNR and FQNEAQ (reference sequence). The CDR3 DNA reads as TGTGCCAGCAGCCCCTTCGGGGGGTACGAGCAGTACTTC. It encodes CASSPFGGYEQYF.

The CDR3 loop reads CASSHIGGPANYGYTF. In DNA form, the CDR3 reads TGTGCCAGCAGCCATATAGGGGGCCCAGCTAACTATGGCTACACCTTC. The chain couples TRBV11-2 to TRBJ1-2, with TRBD1 matching over 7 bases. Unmatched junction bases numbered 9, after V lost 5 bases and J lost 0 bases. In germline, CDR1 is SGHAT, CDR2 FQNNGV. There are 16 residues in the CDR3.

This clone was found once. The rearrangement links TRBV12-2 to TRBJ2-7; the table's D call TRBD1 went unverified against the DNA. TRBV12-2 is marked as a pseudogene. The CDR3 totals 18 residues. CDR3 bases: TGTGCAAGTCGCCCGTCAAAAGAGGTGGACAGGGGGCTCTACGAGCAGTACTTC. Protein sequence: CASRPSKEVDRGLYEQYF.